Each of the 10 T cell receptor beta chains below was sequenced from the same sample in a study of CD8 T cells in Susac syndrome. Reverse transcription used roughly 0.45 to 1 ug RNA and random hexamers. In TCRdb, the immunoSEQ multiplex PCR reads were re-called with MiXCR into one record per CDR3 protein. The sample includes some 130,000 distinct CDR3 sequences, around 94% of them seen just once. The sequenced sample was CD4+ T cells from PBMCs. These receptor sequences come from a human donor with multiple sclerosis.

This sequence joins TRBV7-9 and TRBJ2-1, with D perhaps being TRBD1 or TRBD2 (5 bases each). CDR1 and CDR2 (germline): SEHNR, FQNEAQ (reference sequence). The germline V and J ends were trimmed by 1 base and 9 bases, with 16 bases remaining between them. The CDR3 contains 15 residues. The CDR3, as DNA: TGTGCCAGCAGCTTAGATAGCGAGGGTGGGGGTGAGCAGTTCTTC. This codes for CASSLDSEGGGEQFF.

V and J are TRBV18 and TRBJ1-3, with a weak D call TRBD1 (6 bases). The V gene lost 3 bases and the J gene lost 0 bases, with 12 bases spanning the gap. CDR3 size: 16 residues. The V gene's germline CDR1 is KGHSH and CDR2 LQKENI. The CDR3 DNA reads TGTGCCAGCTCACCCGGGACACTCATCTCTGGAAACACCATATATTTT. It encodes CASSPGTLISGNTIYF.

The gene calls are TRBV20-1 and TRBJ2-7; the D gene is possibly TRBD1 (6 bases). V was shortened by 3 bases and J by 2 bases, with 17 bases between the two germline ends. CDR1 and CDR2 from the germline V gene are DFQATT and SNEGSKA (reference sequence). This CDR3 comprises 15 residues. The CDR3 nucleotides are TGCAGTGCTAGGGGGGCCACCTCAACCCCCTACGAGCAGTACTTC. Residues: CSARGATSTPYEQYF.

Written as DNA, the CDR3 is TGTGCCAGCAGCTTGGGATATCGCGAGCAGTACTTC. Its translation: CASSLGYREQYF. The chain carries TRBV5-6 and TRBJ2-7; no reliable D call. This CDR3 comprises 12 residues. The germline gives CDR1 SGHDT, CDR2 YYEEEE. The V end lost 0 bases, the J end lost 6 bases, and 7 bases lay between the germline ends.

The chain links TRBV7-2 to TRBJ2-5, with unresolved D. The CDR3 is 12 residues long. From germline, CDR1 is SGHTA and CDR2 FQGNSA. The V end was cut by 5 bases, the J end by 0 bases, with 4 bases between. The CDR3 is CASSRYQETQYF. The CDR3 DNA reads as TGTGCCAGCAGCCGGTACCAAGAGACCCAGTACTTC.

This clonotype is a singleton in its sample. The gene calls are TRBV13 and TRBJ2-3, with D maybe TRBD2 (7 bases). Germline V gives CDR1 PRHDT, CDR2 FYEKMQ (reference sequence). The CDR3 consists of 17 residues. V lost 1 base and J 1 base, leaving 15 bases between the germline ends. DNA for the CDR3: TGTGCCAGCAGCTTAGCCCAACGGGGGGCAGGCACAGATACGCAGTATTTT. As protein: CASSLAQRGAGTDTQYF. The full variable domain, rest sourced from reference TRBV13 and TRBJ2-3, is AAGVIQSPRHLIKEKRETATLKCYPIPRHDTVYWYQQGPGQDPQFLISFYEKMQSDKGSIPDRFSAQQFSDYHSELNMSSLELGDSALYFCASSLAQRGAGTDTQYFGPGTRLTVL.

The gene calls are TRBV9 and TRBJ2-5; TRBD2 matches 7 bases. Germline trimming cut 4 bases from V and 3 bases from J; bases unmatched to any gene: 6. The CDR3 length is 14 residues. In germline, CDR1 is SGDLS, CDR2 YYNGEE. The CDR3 region has the DNA TGTGCCAGCAGCCCTGGCGGGGGAGAAGAGACCCAGTACTTC. It translates to CASSPGGGEETQYF. Using reference TRBV9 and TRBJ2-5 for the parts outside the CDR3, the full variable domain is DSGVTQTPKHLITATGQRVTLRCSPRSGDLSVYWYQQSLDQGLQFLIQYYNGEERAKGNILERFSAQQFPDLHSELNLSSLELGDSALYFCASSPGGGEETQYFGPGTRLLVL.

This chain links TRBV19 with TRBJ1-5; TRBD1 matches at 8 bases. Germline lookup yields CDR1 LNHDA and CDR2 SQIVND (reference sequence). Trimming took 5 bases from V and 7 from J; bases not matched to a gene: 7. This CDR3 has 14 amino acids. This chain's CDR3 is CASSFTGGYQPQHF. Here the CDR3 DNA reads TGTGCCAGTAGTTTCACAGGGGGTTACCAGCCCCAGCATTTT. Full variable domain (remainder filled in from reference TRBV19 and TRBJ1-5): DGGITQSPKYLFRKEGQNVTLSCEQNLNHDAMYWYRQDPGQGLRLIYYSQIVNDFQKGDIAEGYSVSREKKESFPLTVTSAQKNPTAFYLCASSFTGGYQPQHFGDGTRLSIL.

The CDR3 is CASKGFMNTEAFF. DNA of the CDR3: TGTGCCAGCAAGGGATTCATGAACACTGAAGCTTTCTTT. The chain couples TRBV6-6 to TRBJ1-1; D gene unclear. The CDR3 runs to 13 residues. V dropped 7 bases and J dropped 0 bases, with 9 bases sitting between them. CDR1 MNHNY and CDR2 SVGAGI come from the germline V gene (reference sequence).

The chain combines TRBV12-3 or TRBV12-4 with TRBJ2-2; the D gene is possibly TRBD1 (5 bases). V gave up 3 bases and J gave up 0 bases, with 8 bases separating them. The CDR3 runs to 15 residues. DNA for the CDR3: TGTGCCAGCAGTTTGGGGCAAGCGAACACCGGGGAGCTGTTTTTT. This gives the protein CASSLGQANTGELFF.